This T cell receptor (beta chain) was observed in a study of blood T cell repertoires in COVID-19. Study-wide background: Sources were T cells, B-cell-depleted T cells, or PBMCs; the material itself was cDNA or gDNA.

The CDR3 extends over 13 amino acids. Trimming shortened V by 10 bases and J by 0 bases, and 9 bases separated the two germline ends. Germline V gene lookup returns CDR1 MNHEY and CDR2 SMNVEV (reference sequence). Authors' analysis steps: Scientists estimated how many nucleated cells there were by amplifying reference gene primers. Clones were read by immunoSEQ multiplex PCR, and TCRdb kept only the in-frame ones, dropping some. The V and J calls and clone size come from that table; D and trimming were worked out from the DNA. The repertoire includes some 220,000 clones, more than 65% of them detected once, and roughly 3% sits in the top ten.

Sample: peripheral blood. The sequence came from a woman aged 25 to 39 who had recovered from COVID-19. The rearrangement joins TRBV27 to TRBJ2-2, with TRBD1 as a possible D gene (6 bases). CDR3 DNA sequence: TGTGCCATCAGGACAGCGAACACCGGGGAGCTGTTTTTT. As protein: CAIRTANTGELFF.